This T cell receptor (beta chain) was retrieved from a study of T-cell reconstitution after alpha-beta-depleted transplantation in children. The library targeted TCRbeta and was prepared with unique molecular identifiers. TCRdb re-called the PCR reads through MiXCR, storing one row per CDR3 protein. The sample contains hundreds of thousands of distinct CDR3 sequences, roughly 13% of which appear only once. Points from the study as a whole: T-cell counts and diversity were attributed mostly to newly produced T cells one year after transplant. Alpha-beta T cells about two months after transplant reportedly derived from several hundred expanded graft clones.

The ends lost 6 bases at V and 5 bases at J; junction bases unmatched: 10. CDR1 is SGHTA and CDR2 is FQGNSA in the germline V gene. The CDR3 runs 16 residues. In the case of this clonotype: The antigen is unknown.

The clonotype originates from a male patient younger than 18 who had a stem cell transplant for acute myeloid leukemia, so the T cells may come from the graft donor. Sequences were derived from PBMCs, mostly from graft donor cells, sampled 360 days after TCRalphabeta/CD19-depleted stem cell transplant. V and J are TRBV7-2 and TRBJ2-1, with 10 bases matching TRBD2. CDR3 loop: CASRDPGGTSDNEQFF. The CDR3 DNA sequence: TGTGCCAGCAGGGACCCCGGGGGGACTAGCGACAATGAGCAGTTCTTC. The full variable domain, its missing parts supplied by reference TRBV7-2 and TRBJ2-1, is GAGVSQSPSNKVTEKGKDVELRCDPISGHTALYWYRQSLGQGLEFLIYFQGNSAPDKSGLPSDRFSAERTGGSVSTLTIQRTQQEDSAVYLCASRDPGGTSDNEQFFGPGTRLTVL.